This T cell receptor (beta chain) was sequenced in a study of blood T cell repertoires in COVID-19. Generated by immunoSEQ multiplex PCR, the TCRdb table keeps only in-frame clones and is missing some. This table holds 320,000 or so clones, about 85% found once. Recruitment covered roughly 24 US areas and drew participants whose ages spanned roughly 18 to 100 years. Categorization into cohorts depended on clinical history that participants reported. The V end was cut by 7 bases, the J end by 5 bases, with 14 bases between. The CDR3 covers 13 residues. Germline CDR1 and CDR2: SGHAT and FQNNGV. This chain links TRBV11-2 with TRBJ1-1; tentatively, D is TRBD1 (5 bases). The origin of this receptor is a woman aged 25-40 years who had been exposed to COVID-19. The sequencing input was PBMCs or T cells enriched from blood (not recorded which). CDR3 amino acids: CASTTGRGTEAFF. In DNA form, the CDR3 reads TGTGCCAGCACCACGGGTCGGGGGACTGAAGCTTTCTTT.